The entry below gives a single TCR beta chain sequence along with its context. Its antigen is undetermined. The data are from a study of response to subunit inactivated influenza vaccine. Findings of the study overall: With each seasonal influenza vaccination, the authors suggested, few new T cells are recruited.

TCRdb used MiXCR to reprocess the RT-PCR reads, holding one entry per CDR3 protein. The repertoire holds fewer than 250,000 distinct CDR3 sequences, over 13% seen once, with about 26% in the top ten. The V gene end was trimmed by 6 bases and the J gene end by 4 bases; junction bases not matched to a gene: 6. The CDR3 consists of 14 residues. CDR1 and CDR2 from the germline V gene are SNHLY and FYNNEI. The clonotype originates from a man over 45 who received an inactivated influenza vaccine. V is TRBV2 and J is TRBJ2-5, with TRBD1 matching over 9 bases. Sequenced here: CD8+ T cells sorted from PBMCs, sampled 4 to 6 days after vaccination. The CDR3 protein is CASSPPDRGETQYF. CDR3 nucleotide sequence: TGTGCCAGCAGCCCACCGGACAGGGGAGAGACCCAGTACTTC.